The following is a TCR beta chain sequence with its context. These data come from a study of T cell responses to AZD1222 COVID-19 vaccine. V lost 4 bases and J 5 bases, leaving 9 bases between the germline ends. In germline, CDR1 is LGHNA, CDR2 YSLEER. The CDR3 loop spans 13 amino acids. Profiling relied on immunoSEQ multiplex PCR, and the TCRdb table lists in-frame clones only, not all of them. The table lists roughly 150,000 clones, just over 90% of them singletons. This receptor was identified in an adult who received the AZD1222 COVID-19 vaccine. The chain couples TRBV4-3 to TRBJ2-1; D may correspond to TRBD1 or TRBD2 (5 bases each). Sequences were derived from peripheral blood, sampled 28 days after the second AZD1222 dose. CDR3 bases: TGCGCCAGCAGCCGTGGGACCGACAATGAGCAGTTCTTC. It translates to CASSRGTDNEQFF.